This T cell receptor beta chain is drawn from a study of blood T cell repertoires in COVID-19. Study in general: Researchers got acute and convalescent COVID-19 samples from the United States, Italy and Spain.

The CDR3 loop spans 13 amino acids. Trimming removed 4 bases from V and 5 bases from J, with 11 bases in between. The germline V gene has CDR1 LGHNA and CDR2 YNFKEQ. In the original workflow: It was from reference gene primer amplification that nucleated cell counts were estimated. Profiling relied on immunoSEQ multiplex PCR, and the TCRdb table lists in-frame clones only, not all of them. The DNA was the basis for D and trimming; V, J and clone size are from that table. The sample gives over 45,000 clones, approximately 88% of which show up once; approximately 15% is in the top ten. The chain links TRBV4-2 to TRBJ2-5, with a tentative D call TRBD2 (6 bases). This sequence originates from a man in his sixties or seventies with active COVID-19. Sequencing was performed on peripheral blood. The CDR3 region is CASSLLGRETQYF. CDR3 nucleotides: TGTGCCAGCAGCCTACTGGGGAGGGAGACCCAGTACTTC.